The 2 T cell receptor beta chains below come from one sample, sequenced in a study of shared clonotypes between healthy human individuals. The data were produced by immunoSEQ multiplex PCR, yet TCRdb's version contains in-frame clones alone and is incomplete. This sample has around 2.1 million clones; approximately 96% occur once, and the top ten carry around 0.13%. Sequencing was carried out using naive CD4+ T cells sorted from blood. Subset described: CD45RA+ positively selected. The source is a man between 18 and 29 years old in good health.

This CDR3 reads CASSPGRGRGTGELFF. For the CDR3, the DNA is TGTGCCAGCTCACCAGGACGCGGGAGAGGCACCGGGGAGCTGTTTTTT. This sequence joins TRBV18 and TRBJ2-2; TRBD2 agrees at 7 bases. The CDR3 totals 16 residues. Germline assignment: CDR1 KGHSH and CDR2 LQKENI. Unmatched junction bases numbered 7, after V lost 2 bases and J lost 4 bases.

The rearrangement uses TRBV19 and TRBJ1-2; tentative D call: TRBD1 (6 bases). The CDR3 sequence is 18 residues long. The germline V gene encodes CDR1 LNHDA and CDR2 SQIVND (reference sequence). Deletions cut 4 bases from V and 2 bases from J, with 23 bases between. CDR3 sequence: CASSTRLPIRGANYGYTF. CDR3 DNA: TGTGCCAGTAGTACCCGTCTCCCGATTCGGGGGGCGAACTATGGCTACACCTTC.